This section outlines one TCR beta chain sequence together with its context. No cognate antigen has been identified for it. No base quality information exists; no much larger clone differs at one position. Other DNA sequences from this sample encode an identical CDR3 as well. The sample belongs to a study of shared clonotypes between healthy human individuals (TCRdb year 2020). Broadly, across the study: The cohort comprised two women and a few men aged 18 to 49 years. To increase sequencing depth and limit assay-specific biases, different laboratories used diverse techniques to prepare libraries and sequence TCR repertoires. For each donor, three plates each were used for CD4 naive and CD4 memory, two plates were used for CD8 naive, and one plate was used for CD8 memory. The study deeply sequenced blood TCR repertoires of about five healthy adults to estimate repertoire size and the extent of clonotype sharing between individuals. Leukapheresis yielded between about 0.9 and 10 billion PBMCs per donor.

The paper's findings and limits, for the study overall: Clonotypes shared by all four sorted-subset donors showed higher generation probabilities than non-shared clonotypes. The genetic and exposure-history diversity represented was limited by the small number of donors. About 5% of naive CD4, 3.5% of naive CD8, approximately 2% of memory CD4, and 0.35% to 0.5% of memory CD8 clonotypes were shared across four donors. Even with the large sequencing depth, rarefaction of the sorted-subset datasets indicated that sequencing was incomplete. Pairwise subsampling led to the expectation that sequencing depth would affect the degree of clonotype sharing among donors. Sampling was restricted to blood, and TCR repertoires in tissue are likely to differ from TCR repertoires in blood. Larger estimated clonotype richness was generally found for naive subsets than for memory subsets.

Donors were healthy HIV-negative adults with no recently reported acute infections or vaccinations. Every donor was a Caucasian adult living in Nashville, Tennessee, USA. CD4+ T cells were enriched through magnetic negative selection, after which naive cells were positively selected on CD45RA and the remaining negative fraction served as the memory subset. Blood was obtained by leukapheresis, after which PBMCs were separated by Ficoll-Histopaque density gradient centrifugation and cryopreserved in liquid nitrogen vapor phase. Purity and quantity of every magnetically sorted T cell population were checked by analytical flow cytometry. Genomic DNA was isolated from every sorted fraction and measured by UV absorbance on a Nanodrop 2000c. Using the deep immunoSEQ assay, multiplex PCR amplified TCR CDR3 regions from genomic DNA. Extracted genomic DNA from each cell subset was distributed evenly across all wells of several immunoSEQ 96-well plates, and each plate was treated as a replicate. For sorted subsets, each replicate PCR was loaded with approximately 190 ng genomic DNA, equivalent to some 31,000 T cell genomes. The purified libraries were quantified using a Qubit 3.0 fluorometer, sized with a Bioanalyzer 2100, and then quantified again using the KAPA Library Quantification kit. Every immunoSEQ 96-well plate was sequenced on a dedicated single-read 150-cycle Illumina NextSeq 550 flow cell. The study's processing was this. Because the immunoSEQ output included only junctional sequences and no quality scores, the filtering could not be the same as the filtering used for full-length reads. Sequences were annotated with PyIR, a Python wrapper for IgBLAST v1.9, using IMGT germline references to assign V/J genes and CDR3. Reads were filtered out if the reads had weak V/J assignments (E-value above 1e-6), no CDR3, stop codons, out-of-frame junctions, or ambiguous translated residues. A V3J clonotype was defined by an identical inferred V gene, J gene, and CDR3 amino acid sequence. Percentage overlap between repertoires was computed as shared unique clonotypes divided by the size of the smaller repertoire. Repertoire richness was assessed with RTK rarefaction, the Chao1 estimator, and Recon v2.1 estimates of unobserved clonotypes. Generation probabilities for all TCRbeta clonotypes obtained by the gDNA method from four donors were computed using OLGA. TCRdb obtained this table from immuneACCESS and retained in-frame rearrangements with V and J assigned. These tables miss some clones; where compared with another copy, unresolved V genes account for less than half of the shortfall, and the remainder is unexplained. Clone size and the V and J calls come from that table; the DNA yielded D and trimming. This sample lists about 2.3 million clones; roughly 93% were detected once. The ten top clones hold about 0.41% of the sample.

V is cut back by 1 base and J by 3 bases, with 1 base in the junction unmatched. The CDR3 starts with the cysteine, ends with the phenylalanine, and has 16 residues. The kept DNA is CDR3 alone, 48 bases in frame from the first base. CDR1 and CDR2 (LNHNV, YYDKDF) derive from the germline V gene (reference sequence). The chain links TRBV15 with TRBJ2-1, with 12 bases matching TRBD2. The sequenced sample consisted of naive CD4+ T cells from PBMCs. The intended sense of this specimen's cell subset or site label: CD45RA+ positively selected. The clonotype comes from a man between 18 and 35 years old in good health. Some clones in this sample may be carry-over from other donors' samples. CDR3 loop: CATSRGGLAGYNEQFF. The DNA sequence follows: TGTGCCACCAGCAGAGGGGGACTAGCGGGCTACAATGAGCAGTTCTTC.